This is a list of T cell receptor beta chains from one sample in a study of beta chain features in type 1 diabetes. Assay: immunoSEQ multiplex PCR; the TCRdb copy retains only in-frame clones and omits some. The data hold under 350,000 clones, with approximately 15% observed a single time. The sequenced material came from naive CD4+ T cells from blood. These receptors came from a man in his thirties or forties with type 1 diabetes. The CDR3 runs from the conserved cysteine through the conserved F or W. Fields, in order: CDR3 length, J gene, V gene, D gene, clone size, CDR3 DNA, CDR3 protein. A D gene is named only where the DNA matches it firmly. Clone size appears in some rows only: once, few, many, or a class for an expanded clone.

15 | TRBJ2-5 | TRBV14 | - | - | TGTGCCAGCAGCCAACTAACAGGATTCCGAGAGACCCAGTACTTC | CASSQLTGFRETQYF
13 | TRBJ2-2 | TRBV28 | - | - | TGTGCCAGCAGTTTACCCGTCACCGGGGAGCTGTTTTTT | CASSLPVTGELFF
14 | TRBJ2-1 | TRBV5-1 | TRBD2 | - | TGCGCCAGCAGCTTTCAGCGGGGGAACAATGAGCAGTTCTTC | CASSFQRGNNEQFF
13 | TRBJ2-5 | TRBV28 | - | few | TGTGCCAGCAGTTCGAGCCTCCAAGAGACCCAGTACTTC | CASSSSLQETQYF
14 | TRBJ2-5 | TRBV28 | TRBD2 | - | TGTGCCAGCATGCGGGAGGGAAGTGGTGAGACCCAGTACTTC | CASMREGSGETQYF
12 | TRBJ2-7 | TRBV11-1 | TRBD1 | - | TGTGCCAGCAGCGAGGACAGGGCCGAGCAGTACTTC | CASSEDRAEQYF
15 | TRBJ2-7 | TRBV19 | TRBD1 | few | TGTGCCAGTAGCCATCCTGGACAGGGAACCTACGAGCAGTACTTC | CASSHPGQGTYEQYF
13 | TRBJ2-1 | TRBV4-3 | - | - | TGCGCCAGCAGCCACACAAATTACAATGAGCAGTTCTTC | CASSHTNYNEQFF
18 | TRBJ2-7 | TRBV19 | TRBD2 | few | TGTGCCAGTACCCGGACTAGCGGTGTTGGTTCCAACATCTACGAGCAGTACTTC | CASTRTSGVGSNIYEQYF
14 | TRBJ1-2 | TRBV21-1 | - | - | TGTGCCAGCAGCAAAGCCCCTAGGTCCTATGGCTACACCTTC | CASSKAPRSYGYTF
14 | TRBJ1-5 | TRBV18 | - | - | TGTGCCAGCTCACCGGGGCGGAGCAATCAGCCCCAGCATTTT | CASSPGRSNQPQHF
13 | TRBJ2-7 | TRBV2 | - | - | TGTGCCAGTTGGGTCGACACCGCCTACGAGCAGTACTTC | CASWVDTAYEQYF
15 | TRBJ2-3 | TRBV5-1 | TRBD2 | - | TGCGCCAGCAGCTTGGTGGGAAGCGGGGGCGATACGCAGTATTTT | CASSLVGSGGDTQYF
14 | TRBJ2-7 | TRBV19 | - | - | TGTGCCAGTAGTATAGATCGGCCAGGCCGCGAGCAGTACTTC | CASSIDRPGREQYF
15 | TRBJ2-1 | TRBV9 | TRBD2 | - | TGTGCCAGCAGCGTAGTTACGGGAGGGGCGCATGAGCAGTTCTTC | CASSVVTGGAHEQFF
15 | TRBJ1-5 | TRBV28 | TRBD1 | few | TGTGCCAGCAGTTCCCCAGGGGGCTTCAATCAGCCCCAGCATTTT | CASSSPGGFNQPQHF
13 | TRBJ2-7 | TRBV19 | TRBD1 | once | TGTGCCAGTAGTAAACAGGGGCCGCACGAGCAGTACTTC | CASSKQGPHEQYF
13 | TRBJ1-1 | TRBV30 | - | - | TGTGCCTGGAGTGTACAACGTAACACTGAAGCTTTCTTT | CAWSVQRNTEAFF
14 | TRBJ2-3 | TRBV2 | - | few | TGTGCCAGCCATCTGGTGGGAGTGGCAGATACGCAGTATTTT | CASHLVGVADTQYF
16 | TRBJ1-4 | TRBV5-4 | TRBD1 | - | TGTGCCAGCAGCTTGTCGTCGGACAGGAGCGGTGAAAAACTGTTTTTT | CASSLSSDRSGEKLFF
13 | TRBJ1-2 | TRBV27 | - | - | TGTGCCAGCAGTTTAGAGGGTAACTATGGCTACACCTTC | CASSLEGNYGYTF
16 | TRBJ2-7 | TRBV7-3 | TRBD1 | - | TGTGCCAGCAGCCTAAGACCGGGACAGGGGATCCACGAGCAGTACTTC | CASSLRPGQGIHEQYF
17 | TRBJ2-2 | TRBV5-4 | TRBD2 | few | TGTGCCAGCCGACAGGCCGGGACTAGCGCGCCCACCGGGGAGCTGTTTTTT | CASRQAGTSAPTGELFF
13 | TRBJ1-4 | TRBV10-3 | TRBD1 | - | TGTGCCATCCAACAGGGGATTAGGGAAAAACTGTTTTTT | CAIQQGIREKLFF
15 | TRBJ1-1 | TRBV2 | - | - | TGTGCCAGCAGATTGACCGGGACACAGAACACTGAAGCTTTCTTT | CASRLTGTQNTEAFF
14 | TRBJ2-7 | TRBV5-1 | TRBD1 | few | TGCGCCAGCAGCTTGGACAGGGGGCCCTACGAGCAGTACTTC | CASSLDRGPYEQYF
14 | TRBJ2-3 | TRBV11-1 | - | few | TGTGCCAGCAGCTTAATAAGCTCGCGAGATACGCAGTATTTT | CASSLISSRDTQYF
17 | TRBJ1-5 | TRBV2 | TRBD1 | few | TGTGCCAGCACCGAGCTCCTGGGACAGGGGTACGATCAGCCCCAGCATTTT | CASTELLGQGYDQPQHF
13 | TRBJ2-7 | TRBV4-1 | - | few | TGCGCCAGCAGCCCCCGAGGCCTCCAGGAGCAGTACTTC | CASSPRGLQEQYF
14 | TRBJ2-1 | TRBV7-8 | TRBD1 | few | TGTGCCAGCAGCTTTCGGACAGGGCACAATGAGCAGTTCTTC | CASSFRTGHNEQFF
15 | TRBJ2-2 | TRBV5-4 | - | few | TGTGCCAGCACCCGGCGGGGAGAGAACACCGGGGAGCTGTTTTTT | CASTRRGENTGELFF
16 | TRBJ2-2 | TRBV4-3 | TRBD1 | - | TGCGCCAGCAGCCCACAGACAGGGACCAACACCGGGGAGCTGTTTTTT | CASSPQTGTNTGELFF
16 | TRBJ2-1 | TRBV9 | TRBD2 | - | TGTGCCAGCAGCGTTGCGGGAGGGCCAAAGGACAATGAGCAGTTCTTC | CASSVAGGPKDNEQFF
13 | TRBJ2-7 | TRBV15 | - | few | TGTGCCACCGGGCGGGGAATCTCCTACGAGCAGTACTTC | CATGRGISYEQYF
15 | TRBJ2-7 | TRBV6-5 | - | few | TGTGCCAGCAGTTACTCGATAGACAGCTTCTACGAGCAGTACTTC | CASSYSIDSFYEQYF
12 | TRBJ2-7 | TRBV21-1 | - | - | TGTGCCAGCAGCAAGGGGCTGTACGAGCAGTACTTC | CASSKGLYEQYF
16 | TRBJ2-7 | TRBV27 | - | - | TGTGCCAGCAGCCGACTAGATTCTATCGCACCTTACGAGCAGTACTTC | CASSRLDSIAPYEQYF
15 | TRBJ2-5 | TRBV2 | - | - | TGTGCCAGCAGTTTTATATATTCCAGGGATCAGACCCAGTACTTC | CASSFIYSRDQTQYF
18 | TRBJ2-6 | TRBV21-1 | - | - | TGTGCCAGCAGCAAAGGCGGGACAGGGTTGTCTGGGGCCAACGTCCTGACTTTC | CASSKGGTGLSGANVLTF
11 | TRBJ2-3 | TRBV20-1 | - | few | TGCAGTGCCAGACTAGAAGATACGCAGTATTTT | CSARLEDTQYF
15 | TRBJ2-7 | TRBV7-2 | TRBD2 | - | TGTGCCAGCGAGGTGGCGGGAGTACAGCCCGGCGAGCAGTACTTC | CASEVAGVQPGEQYF
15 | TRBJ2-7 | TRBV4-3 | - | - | TGCGCCAGCAGCCAGCTCACTAGTTCCGTCCACGAGCAGTACTTC | CASSQLTSSVHEQYF
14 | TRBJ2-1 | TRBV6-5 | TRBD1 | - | TGTGCCAGCAGTTACAGGACAGGGTATCATGAGCAGTTCTTC | CASSYRTGYHEQFF
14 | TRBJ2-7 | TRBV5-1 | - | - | TGCGCCAGCAGCTTGGAAGGCGGGGCGGTTATTTGGTACTTC | CASSLEGGAVIWYF
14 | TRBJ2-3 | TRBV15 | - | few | TGTGCCACCAGCAGAGAACCGGGGGAGGATACGCAGTATTTT | CATSREPGEDTQYF
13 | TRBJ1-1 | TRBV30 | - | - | TGTGCCTGGAGTAAGGGGATTAACACTGAAGCTTTCTTT | CAWSKGINTEAFF